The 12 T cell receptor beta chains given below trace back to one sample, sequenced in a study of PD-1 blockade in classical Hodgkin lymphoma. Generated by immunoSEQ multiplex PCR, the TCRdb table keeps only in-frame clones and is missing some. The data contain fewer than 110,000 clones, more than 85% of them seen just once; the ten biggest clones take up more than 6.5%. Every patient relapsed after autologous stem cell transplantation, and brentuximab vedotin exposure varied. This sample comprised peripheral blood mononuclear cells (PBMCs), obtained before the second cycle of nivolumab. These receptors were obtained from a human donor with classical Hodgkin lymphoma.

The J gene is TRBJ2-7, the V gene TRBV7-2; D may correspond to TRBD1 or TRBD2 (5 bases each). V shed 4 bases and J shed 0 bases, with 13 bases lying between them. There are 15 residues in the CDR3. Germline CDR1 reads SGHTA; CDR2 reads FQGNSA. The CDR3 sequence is CASSYPGPSSYEQYF. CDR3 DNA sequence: TGTGCCAGCAGCTATCCGGGACCGAGCTCCTACGAGCAGTACTTC.

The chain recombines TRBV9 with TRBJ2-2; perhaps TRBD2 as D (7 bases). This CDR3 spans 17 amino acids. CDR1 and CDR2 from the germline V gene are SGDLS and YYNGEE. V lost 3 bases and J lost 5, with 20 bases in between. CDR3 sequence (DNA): TGTGCCAGCAGCGGCTTCGGCCGGGGGGCCGGGACCGGGGAGCTGTTTTTT. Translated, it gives CASSGFGRGAGTGELFF.

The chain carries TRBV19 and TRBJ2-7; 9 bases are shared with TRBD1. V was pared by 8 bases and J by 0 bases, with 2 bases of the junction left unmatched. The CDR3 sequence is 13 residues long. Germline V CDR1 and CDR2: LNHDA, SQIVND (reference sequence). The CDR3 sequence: CASGQGLSYEQYF. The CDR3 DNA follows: TGTGCCAGTGGACAGGGGCTCTCCTACGAGCAGTACTTC.

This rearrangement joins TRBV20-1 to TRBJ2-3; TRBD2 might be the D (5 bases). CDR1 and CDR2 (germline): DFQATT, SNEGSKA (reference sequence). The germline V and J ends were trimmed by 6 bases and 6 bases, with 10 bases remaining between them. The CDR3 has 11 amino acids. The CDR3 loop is CSAQDFDTQYF. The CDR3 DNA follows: TGCAGTGCGCAGGACTTCGATACGCAGTATTTT.

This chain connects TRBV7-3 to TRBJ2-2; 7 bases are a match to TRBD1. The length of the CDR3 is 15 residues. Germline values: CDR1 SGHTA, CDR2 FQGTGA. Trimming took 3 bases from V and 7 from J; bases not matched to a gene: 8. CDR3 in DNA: TGTGCCAGCAGCTTCGGAGACAGGGAGATCGGGGAGCTGTTTTTT. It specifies CASSFGDREIGELFF.

The CDR3 protein is CSVGLNQERFF. CDR3 nucleotide sequence: TGCAGCGTTGGACTCAACCAGGAGCGGTTCTTT. The V call is TRBV29-1, the J call TRBJ1-1; D unclear. Germline assignment: CDR1 SQVTM and CDR2 ANQGSEA. This CDR3 comprises 11 residues. V was cut by 4 bases and J by 14 bases, with 17 bases left in between.

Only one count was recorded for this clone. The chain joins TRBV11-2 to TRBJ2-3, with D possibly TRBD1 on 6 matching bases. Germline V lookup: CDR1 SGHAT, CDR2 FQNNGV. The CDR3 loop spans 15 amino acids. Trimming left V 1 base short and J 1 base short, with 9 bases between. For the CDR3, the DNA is TGTGCCAGCAGCTTAGGACAGGCGGGCACAGATACGCAGTATTTT. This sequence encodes CASSLGQAGTDTQYF.

DNA of the CDR3: TGTGCCAGCAGCCCAAGACGGGGGGGCTTCACAGATACGCAGTATTTT. Translating it yields CASSPRRGGFTDTQYF. The chain is built from TRBV7-8 and TRBJ2-3; 8 bases map to TRBD2. Per the germline V gene, CDR1 is SGHVS and CDR2 is FQNEAQ. J lost 2 bases, V lost 5 bases, and 9 bases had no gene match. The length of the CDR3 is 16 residues.

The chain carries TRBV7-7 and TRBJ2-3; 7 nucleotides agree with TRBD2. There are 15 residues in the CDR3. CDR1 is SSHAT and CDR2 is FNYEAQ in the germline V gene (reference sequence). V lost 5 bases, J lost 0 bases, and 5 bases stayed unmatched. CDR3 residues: CASSRDYSSTDTQYF. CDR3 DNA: TGTGCCAGCAGCAGGGACTACTCTAGCACAGATACGCAGTATTTT.

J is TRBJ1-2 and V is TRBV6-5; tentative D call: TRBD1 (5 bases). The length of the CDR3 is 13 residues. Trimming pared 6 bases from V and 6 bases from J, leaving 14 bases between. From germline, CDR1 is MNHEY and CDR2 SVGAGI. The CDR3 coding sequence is TGTGCCAGCAGCCGGGGGAGGGAGCATGGCTACACCTTC. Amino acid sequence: CASSRGREHGYTF.

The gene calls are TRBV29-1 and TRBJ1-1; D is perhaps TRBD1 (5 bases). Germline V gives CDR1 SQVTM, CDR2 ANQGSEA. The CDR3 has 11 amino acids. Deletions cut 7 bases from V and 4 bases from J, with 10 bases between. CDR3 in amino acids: CSGTGGTEAFF. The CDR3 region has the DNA TGCAGCGGGACCGGGGGCACTGAAGCTTTCTTT.

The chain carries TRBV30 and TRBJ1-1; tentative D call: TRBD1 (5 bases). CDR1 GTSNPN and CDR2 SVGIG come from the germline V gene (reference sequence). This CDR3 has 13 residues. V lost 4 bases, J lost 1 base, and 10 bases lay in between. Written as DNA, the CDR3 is TGTGCCTGGACAGGGCAGGCGAACACTGAAGCTTTCTTT. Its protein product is CAWTGQANTEAFF.